These T cell receptor beta chains were read from a single sample in a study of patients and donors after allogeneic stem cell transplantation. TCRdb re-called the RT-PCR reads through MiXCR, storing one row per CDR3 protein. This sample has about 160,000 distinct CDR3 sequences; roughly 35% occur once, and the top ten carry about 50%. The sequenced sample consisted of blood, either unsorted or a sorted T cell fraction (not recorded which). Receptors originate from a human donor who was either an allogeneic HSCT recipient or a stem cell or donor lymphocyte infusion donor (not recorded which). It is not recorded whose cells these are; they may come from a transplant donor. CDR3s include the opening cysteine and the closing phenylalanine or tryptophan. The D gene is left open where the match is weak. Clone size is given for some rows only: seen once, a few or many times, or a class if the clone is expanded.

>TRBD1|TRBV15|few|TRBJ1-2
CATSRDPGQAGNYGYTF
TGTGCCACCAGCAGAGATCCAGGACAGGCAGGGAACTATGGCTACACCTTC
>-|TRBV5-1|-|TRBJ1-3
CASSLAAPSSGNTIYF
TGCGCCAGCAGCTTGGCGGCACCGAGCTCTGGAAACACCATATATTTT
>-|TRBV6-5|-|TRBJ1-1
CASGYSPEAFF
TGTGCCAGCGGGTATTCACCTGAAGCTTTCTTT
>-|TRBV7-3|few|TRBJ1-1
CASSSQGGGTEAFF
TGTGCCAGCAGCTCACAGGGAGGTGGGACTGAAGCTTTCTTT
>-|TRBV12-3/TRBV12-4|-|TRBJ2-3
CASSPRPDTQYF
TGTGCCAGCAGCCCCCGGCCAGATACGCAGTATTTT
>TRBD1|TRBV29-1|-|TRBJ2-5
CSVEGGDRKGETQYF
TGCAGCGTTGAAGGAGGGGACAGGAAAGGGGAGACCCAGTACTTC
>TRBD2|TRBV5-4|-|TRBJ2-3
CASSPGLAGGLTDTQYF
TGTGCCAGCAGTCCGGGACTAGCGGGGGGGCTAACAGATACGCAGTATTTT
>-|TRBV7-3|-|TRBJ1-1
CASSSLTPLNTEAFF
TGTGCCAGCAGCTCCCTAACACCACTGAACACTGAAGCTTTCTTT
>-|TRBV5-1|-|TRBJ1-2
CASSYGQNGYTF
TGCGCCAGCAGCTATGGGCAGAATGGCTACACCTTC
>-|TRBV3-1|-|TRBJ1-6
CASRTGTRGSPLHF
TGTGCCAGCAGGACCGGGACAAGGGGTTCACCCCTCCACTTT
>TRBD2|TRBV11-2|-|TRBJ2-1
CASSLLPRREGGLVDEQFF
TGTGCCAGCAGCTTACTCCCCCGGCGGGAGGGGGGGCTGGTCGATGAGCAGTTCTTC
>TRBD1|TRBV5-1|-|TRBJ1-2
CASSLYTGTGSFLNYGYTF
TGCGCCAGCAGCTTGTATACCGGGACAGGGAGTTTCCTTAACTATGGCTACACCTTC
>-|TRBV18|-|TRBJ1-3
CASSPPFRQFSGNTIYF
TGTGCCAGCTCACCACCGTTCCGTCAATTCTCTGGAAACACCATATATTTT
>TRBD2|TRBV20-1|few|TRBJ2-3
CSAGSGGRADTQYF
TGCAGTGCGGGCAGCGGGGGTAGGGCAGATACGCAGTATTTT
>-|TRBV4-2|many|TRBJ1-2
CASSPGYGYTF
TGTGCCAGCAGCCCGGGCTATGGCTACACCTTC
>TRBD2|TRBV4-3|few|TRBJ2-3
CASSQSPSSGSTDTQYF
TGCGCCAGCAGCCAATCCCCATCTAGCGGGAGCACAGATACGCAGTATTTT
>TRBD2|TRBV14|few|TRBJ2-5
CASSPGLAGEETQYF
TGTGCCAGCAGCCCGGGACTAGCGGGGGAAGAGACCCAGTACTTC
>TRBD2|TRBV20-1|-|TRBJ2-1
CSIGLVGNEQFF
TGCAGTATCGGACTAGTGGGCAATGAGCAGTTCTTC
>-|TRBV7-2|-|TRBJ2-1
CASSFFDVQFF
TGTGCCAGCAGCTTTTTCGATGTGCAGTTCTTC
>TRBD1|TRBV20-1|-|TRBJ1-2
CSARRRDSLYGYTF
TGCAGTGCTAGAAGGAGGGACAGCCTCTATGGCTACACCTTC
>-|TRBV18|-|TRBJ2-5
CASSPRAEETQYF
TGTGCCAGCTCACCTCGGGCGGAAGAGACCCAGTACTTC
>-|TRBV29-1|-|TRBJ1-2
CSVDWETNYGYTF
TGCAGCGTTGATTGGGAGACTAACTATGGCTACACCTTC
>TRBD1|TRBV18|-|TRBJ1-1
CASSPAAGGENTEAFF
TGTGCCAGCTCACCAGCGGCAGGGGGCGAGAACACTGAAGCTTTCTTT
>-|TRBV27|-|TRBJ1-6
CASSYRRIYNSPLHF
TGTGCCAGCAGTTACCGACGGATCTATAATTCACCCCTCCACTTT
>TRBD2|TRBV4-3|-|TRBJ2-7
CASSQSIRGLAGSYEQYF
TGCGCCAGCAGCCAATCCATTAGGGGACTAGCGGGCTCCTACGAGCAGTACTTC
>-|TRBV12-3/TRBV12-4|few|TRBJ1-2
CASSPDLSGLLYGYTF
TGTGCCAGCAGTCCCGACCTTAGTGGGCTGCTATATGGCTACACCTTC
>-|TRBV7-6|few|TRBJ1-6
CASSSPSGRRNSPLHF
TGTGCCAGCAGCTCCCCTTCAGGAAGGCGAAATTCACCCCTCCACTTT
>TRBD2|TRBV5-1|few|TRBJ2-2
CASRPIPQTSGATGELFF
TGCGCCAGCAGGCCGATACCCCAGACTAGCGGGGCCACCGGGGAGCTGTTTTTT
>TRBD1|TRBV7-2|-|TRBJ2-4
CASSSTQGVKDIQYF
TGTGCCAGCAGCTCCACCCAGGGGGTTAAGGACATTCAGTACTTC
>-|TRBV7-9|few|TRBJ1-2
CASSLVGLGYTF
TGTGCCAGCAGCTTAGTCGGGCTGGGCTACACCTTC
>-|TRBV4-3|-|TRBJ2-7
CASSQEQGHEQYF
TGCGCCAGCAGCCAAGAACAGGGCCACGAGCAGTACTTC
>-|TRBV10-3|few|TRBJ1-4
CAISDPGASNEKLFF
TGTGCCATCAGTGATCCGGGGGCCTCTAATGAAAAACTGTTTTTT
>-|TRBV12-3/TRBV12-4|few|TRBJ2-7
CASSSTKTGYEQYF
TGTGCCAGCAGTTCCACAAAGACAGGCTACGAGCAGTACTTC
>-|TRBV5-1|many|TRBJ1-1
CASSLVTGANTEAFF
TGCGCCAGCAGCTTGGTTACGGGGGCGAACACTGAAGCTTTCTTT
>-|TRBV29-1|few|TRBJ1-1
CSARTGGHTEAFF
TGCAGCGCCCGGACGGGCGGGCACACTGAAGCTTTCTTT
>-|TRBV20-1|-|TRBJ1-3
CSARISGNTIYF
TGCAGTGCGCGTATTTCTGGAAACACCATATATTTT
>TRBD1|TRBV27|few|TRBJ1-1
CASSLMGQGFMNTEAFF
TGTGCCAGCAGTTTAATGGGACAGGGATTCATGAACACTGAAGCTTTCTTT